The 17 T cell receptor beta chains presented below share a single source sample, sequenced in a study of blood T cell repertoires in COVID-19. Profiling relied on immunoSEQ multiplex PCR, and the TCRdb table lists in-frame clones only, not all of them. The repertoire consists of 300,000 to 400,000 clones, with around 87% occurring once and the leading ten covering 7.8%. Material for sequencing was peripheral blood. These receptor sequences come from a woman between 50 and 59 years old who had recovered from COVID-19.

This rearrangement joins TRBV5-6 to TRBJ2-7; 9 bases agree with TRBD1. J was trimmed by 2 bases and V by 3 bases; bases with no gene match: 3. Looked up from germline, CDR1 is SGHDT and CDR2 is YYEEEE. The CDR3 has 14 residues. This chain's CDR3 is CASSYRDRAYEQYF. As DNA, the CDR3 is TGTGCCAGCAGCTACCGGGACAGGGCCTACGAGCAGTACTTC.

The rearrangement uses TRBV6-2 or TRBV6-3 and TRBJ2-1, with a tentative D call TRBD2 (5 bases). The CDR3 has 13 residues. Trimming shortened V by 2 bases and J by 6 bases, and 8 bases separated the two germline ends. Germline assignment: CDR1 MNHEY and CDR2 SVGEGT. This CDR3 reads CASSYQLVNEQFF. CDR3 DNA sequence: TGTGCCAGCAGTTACCAACTAGTCAATGAGCAGTTCTTC.

The chain has TRBV4-2 and TRBJ2-1; TRBD1 might be the D (6 bases). From germline, CDR1 is LGHNA and CDR2 YNFKEQ. The CDR3 is 16 amino acids. Between the trimmed V and J ends, which lost 1 base and 0 bases, there was a span of 10 bases. The CDR3 nucleotides are TGTGCCAGCAGCCAAGCCGACAGGAGCTCCTACAATGAGCAGTTCTTC. Translation gives CASSQADRSSYNEQFF.

The rearrangement links TRBV20-1 to TRBJ1-2; TRBD1 is a possible D gene (5 bases). This CDR3 is 14 amino acids long. Trimming cost V 3 bases and J 7 bases, with 18 bases left between them. Per the germline V gene, CDR1 is DFQATT and CDR2 is SNEGSKA (reference sequence). CDR3 loop: CSASGMGREFGYTF. CDR3 nucleotide sequence: TGCAGTGCTAGTGGTATGGGGCGCGAGTTTGGCTACACCTTC.

CDR3 sequence (DNA): TGTGCCAGCAGGGCAGGGCCAGGTGGGGCTGAAGCTTTCTTT. Amino acids: CASRAGPGGAEAFF. This chain uses TRBV27 with TRBJ1-1; a possible D gene is TRBD1 (5 bases). Germline CDR1 and CDR2: MNHEY and SMNVEV (reference sequence). The CDR3 has 14 residues. Trimming stripped 6 bases from V and 6 bases from J, with 17 bases between.

CDR3 sequence: CATSPDNEQFF. The CDR3 DNA is TGTGCCACTTCCCCGGACAATGAGCAGTTCTTC. This sequence joins TRBV24-1 and TRBJ2-1; D unresolved. CDR1 and CDR2 from the germline V gene are KGHDR and SFDVKD. The CDR3 has 11 amino acids. Trimming took off 10 bases at V and 5 bases at J, with 8 bases between the two ends.

V and J are TRBV27 and TRBJ2-2, with 9 bases matching TRBD2. Germline CDR1 and CDR2: MNHEY and SMNVEV (reference sequence). There are 15 residues in the CDR3. Trimming took 6 bases from V and 6 from J; bases not matched to a gene: 8. CDR3 nucleotide sequence: TGTGCCAGCAGCCGCCGCGGGGGGGCCCCCGGGGAGCTGTTTTTT. Translating gives CASSRRGGAPGELFF.

This chain links TRBV7-2 with TRBJ1-3; D is unresolved. Trimming took off 4 bases at V and 10 bases at J, with 8 bases between the two ends. CDR1 and CDR2 from the germline V gene are SGHTA and FQGNSA. This CDR3 has 11 residues. CDR3 bases: TGTGCCAGCAGCTCTCGGGAGACCATATATTTT. Amino acid sequence: CASSSRETIYF.

The rearrangement links TRBV6-2 or TRBV6-3 to TRBJ2-1; D might be TRBD1 (8 bases). The CDR3 spans 17 residues. Germline CDR1 reads MNHEY; CDR2 reads SVGEGT. The ends were cut back, 2 bases at V and 9 bases at J, with 23 bases in the middle. The CDR3 region is CASSYVITGGETVEQFF. DNA of the CDR3: TGTGCCAGCAGTTACGTTATAACAGGGGGGGAGACGGTTGAGCAGTTCTTC.

J is TRBJ2-3 and V is TRBV2; D gene uncertain. Per germline, CDR1 SNHLY and CDR2 FYNNEI. CDR3 length: 13 residues. Trimming shortened V by 1 base and J by 3 bases, and 5 bases separated the two germline ends. The CDR3 loop reads CASSEGRTDTQYF. Here the CDR3 DNA reads TGTGCCAGCAGTGAAGGCAGAACAGATACGCAGTATTTT.

This clone was counted a few times. The chain joins TRBV5-1 to TRBJ2-2; TRBD2 matches at 8 bases. With 5 bases clipped from V and 5 bases from J, the junction kept 8 bases outside the gene matches. Germline values: CDR1 SGHRS, CDR2 YFSETQ. The CDR3 consists of 15 residues. The CDR3 sequence: CASSSAGGRTGELFF. Written as DNA, the CDR3 is TGCGCCAGCAGTTCCGCGGGGGGTCGAACCGGGGAGCTGTTTTTT.

The chain uses TRBV6-6 and TRBJ1-1, with 12 nucleotides matching TRBD1. The CDR3 runs 18 residues. Germline V CDR1 and CDR2: MNHNY, SVGAGI (reference sequence). Trimming cost V 5 bases and J 1 base; bases outside gene matches: 11. CDR3 region: CASSRSGQGAVRNTEAFF. The CDR3 DNA is TGTGCCAGCAGTCGATCGGGACAGGGGGCCGTCCGGAACACTGAAGCTTTCTTT.

The chain couples TRBV10-3 to TRBJ2-1; TRBD1 agrees at 9 bases. V shed 6 bases, J shed 10 bases, and the junction held 7 bases outside the gene matches. CDR1 ENHRY and CDR2 SYGVKD come from the germline V gene. This CDR3 contains 13 residues. CDR3 residues: CAISSTGGWEQFF. Here the CDR3 DNA reads TGTGCCATCAGCTCCACAGGGGGCTGGGAGCAGTTCTTC.

The chain recombines TRBV7-9 with TRBJ1-4; 10 nucleotides line up with TRBD1. The V gene's germline CDR1 is SEHNR and CDR2 FQNEAQ (reference sequence). With 5 bases clipped from V and 8 bases from J, the junction kept 8 bases outside the gene matches. The CDR3 extends over 15 amino acids. The CDR3 sequence: CASSRQTGGSEKLFF. Here the CDR3 DNA reads TGTGCCAGCAGCCGACAGACAGGGGGCTCCGAAAAACTGTTTTTT.

The chain recombines TRBV7-2 with TRBJ2-1; no definite D call. Germline V gene lookup returns CDR1 SGHTA and CDR2 FQGNSA. CDR3 length: 15 amino acids. V dropped 3 bases and J dropped 5 bases, with 14 bases sitting between them. The CDR3 DNA follows: TGTGCCAGCAGCTTCCTTGTGACACTGAACAATGAGCAGTTCTTC. This gives the protein CASSFLVTLNNEQFF.

A few counts support this clone. V usage is TRBV24-1 and J usage is TRBJ2-5, with TRBD2 as a possible D gene (7 bases). Germline V gene sequence: CDR1 KGHDR, CDR2 SFDVKD. V was pared by 6 bases and J by 3 bases, with 13 bases between. CDR3 length: 14 residues. CDR3 nucleotides: TGTGCCACCAGTTTCGGAGGGGGGGAAGAGACCCAGTACTTC. It encodes CATSFGGGEETQYF.

This clone was picked up one time. This chain links TRBV9 with TRBJ2-5; D gene uncertain. Trimming left V 0 bases short and J 1 base short, with 10 bases between. Germline lookup yields CDR1 SGDLS and CDR2 YYNGEE. The CDR3 runs to 15 residues. The chain's CDR3 is CASSVEAGSQETQYF. The CDR3 DNA is TGTGCCAGCAGCGTAGAGGCAGGAAGCCAAGAGACCCAGTACTTC. The complete variable domain, with remaining parts taken from reference TRBV9 and TRBJ2-5, reads DSGVTQTPKHLITATGQRVTLRCSPRSGDLSVYWYQQSLDQGLQFLIQYYNGEERAKGNILERFSAQQFPDLHSELNLSSLELGDSALYFCASSVEAGSQETQYFGPGTRLLVL.